This T cell receptor (beta chain) appears in the sequencing data of a study of T cell clonotyping in hematopoietic cell transplantation. General observations from the study: Pathologically expanded recipient clonotypes increased progressively from day 30 to day 180 as diversity fell.

TCRdb keeps only in-frame clones here, not all; method: immunoSEQ multiplex PCR. The sample lists about 19,000 clones; approximately 79% were seen once. V was trimmed by 0 bases and J by 5 bases, leaving 8 bases between them. The germline CDR1 and CDR2 sequences are SGHVS and FQNEAQ. The CDR3 extends over 14 amino acids. As for this clone: What it binds is unknown.

Material: peripheral blood mononuclear cells. V and J are TRBV7-8 and TRBJ1-5; D unresolved. The TCR comes from a man aged 55-75 years in good health. Some clones in this sample may be carry-over from other donors' samples. CDR3 nucleotides: TGTGCCAGCAGCTTAGCATCGGGCTATCAGCCCCAGCATTTT. It yields the protein CASSLASGYQPQHF.